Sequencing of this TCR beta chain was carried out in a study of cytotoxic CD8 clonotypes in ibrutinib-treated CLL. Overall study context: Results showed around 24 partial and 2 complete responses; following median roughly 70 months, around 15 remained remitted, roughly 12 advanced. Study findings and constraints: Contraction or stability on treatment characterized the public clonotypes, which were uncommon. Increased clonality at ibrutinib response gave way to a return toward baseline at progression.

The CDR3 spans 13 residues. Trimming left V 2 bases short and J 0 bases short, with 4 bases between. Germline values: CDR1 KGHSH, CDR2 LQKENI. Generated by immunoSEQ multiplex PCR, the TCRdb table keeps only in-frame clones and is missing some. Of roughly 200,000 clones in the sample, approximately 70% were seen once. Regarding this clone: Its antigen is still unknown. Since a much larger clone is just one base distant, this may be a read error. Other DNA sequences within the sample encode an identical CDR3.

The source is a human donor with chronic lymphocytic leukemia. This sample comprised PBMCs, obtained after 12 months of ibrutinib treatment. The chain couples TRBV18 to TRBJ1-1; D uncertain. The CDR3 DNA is TGTGCCAGCTCACCAGGCATGAACACTGAAGCTTTCTTT. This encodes CASSPGMNTEAFF. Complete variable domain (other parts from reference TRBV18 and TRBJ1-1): NAGVMQNPRHLVRRRGQEARLRCSPMKGHSHVYWYRQLPEEGLKFMVYLQKENIIDESGMPKERFSAEFPKEGPSILRIQQVVRGDSAAYFCASSPGMNTEAFFGQGTRLTVV.